One sample yielded the 17 T cell receptor beta chains listed below, sequenced in a study of radiation and T cells in renal cell carcinoma. Data came from immunoSEQ multiplex PCR; TCRdb stores just in-frame clones and leaves some out. The sample yields 90,000 to 100,000 clones, 75% to 90% seen once. Specified time point: baseline pretreatment blood. Documented treatment: 15 Gy SBRT to primary tumor, nephrectomy 4 weeks later. The sequencing here drew on blood, taken from a patient whose treatment included radiotherapy and nephrectomy. These receptors all stem from a man aged 50 or older with renal cell carcinoma.

This chain links TRBV4-3 with TRBJ1-6, with 8 bases identical to TRBD1. Trimming cost V 1 base and J 7 bases; bases outside gene matches: 0. The CDR3 contains 14 residues. The germline CDR1 and CDR2 sequences are LGHNA and YSLEER. CDR3 sequence reads: CASSQGTGNSPLHF. CDR3 nucleotide sequence: TGCGCCAGCAGCCAAGGGACAGGGAATTCACCCCTCCACTTT.

CDR3 sequence: CASSYSAGQGYEQYF. The DNA for the CDR3 is TGTGCCAGCAGTTACTCGGCGGGACAAGGCTACGAGCAGTACTTC. The J gene is TRBJ2-7, the V gene TRBV6-5; D may correspond to TRBD1 or TRBD2 (6 bases each). This CDR3 comprises 15 residues. V was clipped by 0 bases and J by 3 bases, with 12 bases between them. Per the germline V gene, CDR1 is MNHEY and CDR2 is SVGAGI.

Worth noting for this clone: At one boundary the junction diverges from the germline segment, which might be a read error. The chain recombines TRBV2 with TRBJ2-1; 8 positions match TRBD2. This CDR3 is 17 amino acids long. CDR1 is SNHLY, CDR2 FYNNEI, per germline. The chain's CDR3 is CASREDSGTFQEREQFF. The CDR3 bases are TGTGCCAGCAGGGAAGATAGCGGGACGTTCCAGGAAAGGGAGCAGTTCTTC.

The V and J genes are TRBV7-6 and TRBJ2-5; weak D call: TRBD1 (5 bases). The V end lost 3 bases, the J end lost 4 bases, and 9 bases lay between the germline ends. Germline-derived CDR1 and CDR2 are SGHVS and FNYEAQ. The CDR3 has 13 residues. The CDR3 region has the DNA TGTGCCAGCAGCTTGGGCCAGGGAGAGACCCAGTACTTC. Protein sequence: CASSLGQGETQYF.

This rearrangement joins TRBV5-3 to TRBJ2-5; 7 bases fit TRBD1. TRBV5-3 is marked as an open reading frame, function uncertain. With V trimmed by 1 base and J by 6 bases, 18 bases remained unmatched. The CDR3 contains 18 residues. The CDR3 spells CARSLTKYRAGGAKTQYF. The DNA of the CDR3 is TGTGCCAGAAGCTTGACCAAGTACCGGGCAGGGGGTGCGAAGACCCAGTACTTC.

The rearrangement uses TRBV4-3 and TRBJ2-3; 8 bases are shared with TRBD1. Germline V gene data show CDR1 as LGHNA and CDR2 as YSLEER. V was clipped by 2 bases and J by 5 bases; unmatched bases: 3. This CDR3 is built from 14 residues. The CDR3 spells CASSQLGQVDTQYF. In nucleotides, the CDR3 is TGCGCCAGCAGCCAATTGGGACAGGTAGATACGCAGTATTTT.

A word on this clone: The likely explanation is a read error, given a far larger clone one base away. The chain employs TRBV25-1 and TRBJ2-3, with 9 nucleotides matching TRBD2. V trimming: 5 bases; J trimming: 0 bases; junction bases outside the gene matches: 3. CDR3 length: 15 residues. Germline V lookup: CDR1 MGHDK, CDR2 SYGVNS. The CDR3 bases are TGTGCCAGCAGTTTTGCGGGGGGGAGCACAGATACGCAGTATTTT. Translating gives CASSFAGGSTDTQYF. The full variable domain, its missing parts supplied by reference TRBV25-1 and TRBJ2-3, is EADIYQTPRYLVIGTGKKITLECSQTMGHDKMYWYQQDPGMELHLIHYSYGVNSTEKGDLSSESTVSRIRTEHFPLTLESARPSHTSQYLCASSFAGGSTDTQYFGPGTRLTVL.

The CDR3 region has the DNA TGTGCCAGCAGCTTGGGCCGAGGGGCTAGCACAGATACGCAGTATTTT. It yields the protein CASSLGRGASTDTQYF. The rearrangement joins TRBV5-4 to TRBJ2-3; D is perhaps TRBD1 or TRBD2 (5 bases each). Between the trimmed V and J ends, which lost 0 bases and 0 bases, there was a span of 11 bases. The CDR3 length is 16 residues. Germline values: CDR1 SGHNT, CDR2 YYREEE (reference sequence).

This clone was counted a few times. The CDR3 DNA sequence: TGTGCCAGCAGCGCAGAGCAGGGCTACGAGCAGTACTTC. It codes for CASSAEQGYEQYF. This chain uses TRBV7-8 with TRBJ2-7; possible D gene TRBD1, 5 bases. In germline, CDR1 is SGHVS, CDR2 FQNEAQ. The CDR3 totals 13 residues. Trimming cost V 5 bases and J 3 bases, with 11 bases left between them.

The V and J genes are TRBV12-5 and TRBJ2-5, with D uncertain. The CDR3 extends over 14 amino acids. Trimming pared 6 bases from V and 0 bases from J, leaving 11 bases between. Germline CDR1 is LGHNT and CDR2 is FRNRAP. This chain's CDR3 is CASGPIGNQETQYF. CDR3 DNA: TGTGCTAGTGGCCCCATTGGAAACCAAGAGACCCAGTACTTC. The full variable domain, rest sourced from reference TRBV12-5 and TRBJ2-5, is DARVTQTPRHKVTEMGQEVTMRCQPILGHNTVFWYRQTMMQGLELLAYFRNRAPLDDSGMPKDRFSAEMPDATLATLKIQPSEPRDSAVYFCASGPIGNQETQYFGPGTRLLVL.

The J gene is TRBJ2-1, the V gene TRBV21-1; TRBD2 was called by the table and not checked on the DNA. TRBV21-1 is assigned pseudogene status. The CDR3 runs to 14 residues. This CDR3 is CASSKGGGANEQFF. CDR3 DNA: TGTGCCAGCAGCAAAGGTGGAGGGGCCAATGAGCAGTTCTTC.

CDR3 sequence: CASSLEGARFEKLFF. The CDR3 coding sequence is TGCGCCAGCAGCTTGGAGGGGGCGCGGTTTGAAAAACTGTTTTTT. The rearrangement uses TRBV5-1 and TRBJ1-4; 7 bases match TRBD1. Germline V gives CDR1 SGHRS, CDR2 YFSETQ. Trimming at V came to 0 bases and at J to 7 bases, leaving 6 bases not matched to a gene. This CDR3 is 15 amino acids long.

This chain links TRBV2 with TRBJ2-5; 11 bases are a match to TRBD2. V gave up 1 base and J gave up 5 bases; unmatched junction bases: 3. CDR1 SNHLY and CDR2 FYNNEI come from the germline V gene. The length of the CDR3 is 15 residues. In DNA form, the CDR3 reads TGTGCCAGCAGTGAAGTAGCGGGAGGGCGCGAGACCCAGTACTTC. Translating it yields CASSEVAGGRETQYF.

This clone was counted a single time. The rearrangement uses TRBV5-1 and TRBJ2-5; TRBD2 might be the D (5 bases). The CDR3 sequence is 14 residues long. Deletions cut 2 bases from V and 2 bases from J, with 10 bases between. CDR1 is SGHRS and CDR2 is YFSETQ in the germline V gene. The CDR3 region is CASSFGGFQETQYF. As DNA, the CDR3 is TGCGCCAGCAGCTTCGGCGGGTTTCAAGAGACCCAGTACTTC.

CDR3 sequence (DNA): TGCGCCAGCAGCTTGGTTCCGGCAGATACGCAGTATTTT. The encoded protein is CASSLVPADTQYF. V gene TRBV5-1 combines with J gene TRBJ2-3; no firm D call. The ends were cut back, 0 bases at V and 4 bases at J, with 6 bases in the middle. The CDR3 totals 13 residues. Germline lookup yields CDR1 SGHRS and CDR2 YFSETQ.

J is TRBJ2-2 and V is TRBV7-9; 8 nucleotides agree with TRBD1. V lost 3 bases and J lost 7; bases outside the gene matches: 4. Germline values: CDR1 SEHNR, CDR2 FQNEAQ (reference sequence). This CDR3 has 14 residues. The CDR3 nucleotides are TGTGCCAGCAGCTTCAGGGGGCCGGGCGGGGAGCTGTTTTTT. Translation gives CASSFRGPGGELFF.

The genes are TRBV7-2 and TRBJ2-7; 10 positions match TRBD1. The CDR3 has 16 amino acids. The trim removed 5 bases at V and 0 bases at J, leaving 7 bases unmatched. Germline V CDR1 and CDR2: SGHTA, FQGNSA. CDR3 sequence reads: CASSPAGTGVSYEQYF. In nucleotides, the CDR3 is TGTGCCAGCAGCCCCGCCGGGACAGGGGTCTCCTACGAGCAGTACTTC.